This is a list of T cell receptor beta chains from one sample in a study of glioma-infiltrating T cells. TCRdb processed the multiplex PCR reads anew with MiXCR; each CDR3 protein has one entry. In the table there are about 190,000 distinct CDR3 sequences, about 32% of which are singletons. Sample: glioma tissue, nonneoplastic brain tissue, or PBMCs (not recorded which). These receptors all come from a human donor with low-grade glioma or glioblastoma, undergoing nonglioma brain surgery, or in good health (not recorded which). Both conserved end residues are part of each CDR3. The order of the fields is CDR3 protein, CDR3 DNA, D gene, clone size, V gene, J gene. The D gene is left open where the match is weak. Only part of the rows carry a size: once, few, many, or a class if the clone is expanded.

CDR3aa: CSSGQDGPDTQYF
CDR3nt: TGTTCCAGTGGACAGGATGGCCCAGATACGCAGTATTTT
d_gene: TRBD1
abundance: NA
v_gene: TRBV19
j_gene: TRBJ2-3

CDR3aa: CASSIAAGAGSPLHF
CDR3nt: TGTGCCAGCAGTATAGCGGCGGGGGCGGGCTCACCCCTCCACTTT
d_gene: NA
abundance: NA
v_gene: TRBV6-1
j_gene: TRBJ1-6

CDR3aa: CASSTPARQKHEQYF
CDR3nt: TGTGCCAGCAGTACCCCGGCCAGACAGAAACACGAGCAGTACTTC
d_gene: NA
abundance: many
v_gene: TRBV6-1
j_gene: TRBJ2-7

CDR3aa: CASSPTTAQYF
CDR3nt: TGTGCCAGCAGCCCCACCACCGCCCAGTACTTC
d_gene: NA
abundance: many
v_gene: TRBV6-1
j_gene: TRBJ2-5

CDR3aa: CASSPQTNSPLHF
CDR3nt: TGTGCCAGCTCCCCACAGACCAATTCACCCCTCCACTTT
d_gene: NA
abundance: NA
v_gene: TRBV12-3/TRBV12-4
j_gene: TRBJ1-6

CDR3aa: CASSSIGDTQYF
CDR3nt: TGTGCCAGCAGTTCGATCGGGGATACGCAGTATTTT
d_gene: NA
abundance: many
v_gene: TRBV6-1
j_gene: TRBJ2-3

CDR3aa: CASSQVTLSNQPQHF
CDR3nt: TGCGCCAGCAGCCAAGTCACACTTAGCAATCAGCCCCAGCATTTT
d_gene: NA
abundance: many
v_gene: TRBV4-1
j_gene: TRBJ1-5

CDR3aa: CASSSGRRYEQFF
CDR3nt: TGTGCCAGCAGTTCGGGCAGGCGGTATGAGCAGTTCTTC
d_gene: NA
abundance: many
v_gene: TRBV28
j_gene: TRBJ2-1

CDR3aa: CASSLDPKQAGYEGNTQYF
CDR3nt: TGTGCCAGCAGCTTAGATCCAAAGCAGGCGGGGTATGAAGGGAATACGCAGTATTTT
d_gene: NA
abundance: NA
v_gene: TRBV7-8
j_gene: TRBJ2-3

CDR3aa: CASSQDVFQPQHF
CDR3nt: TGTGCCAGCAGCCAAGATGTATTTCAGCCCCAGCATTTT
d_gene: NA
abundance: many
v_gene: TRBV3-1
j_gene: TRBJ1-5

CDR3aa: CASSVGRGSETQYF
CDR3nt: TGTGCCAGCAGTGTGGGCAGGGGGTCAGAGACCCAGTACTTC
d_gene: TRBD1
abundance: NA
v_gene: TRBV2
j_gene: TRBJ2-5

CDR3aa: CASSEAGGGSYEQYF
CDR3nt: TGTGCCAGCAGTGAAGCGGGCGGAGGGAGCTACGAGCAGTACTTC
d_gene: NA
abundance: NA
v_gene: TRBV25-1
j_gene: TRBJ2-7

CDR3aa: CASSYSLGASNYGYTF
CDR3nt: TGTGCCAGCAGTTACTCGTTAGGGGCGTCTAACTATGGCTACACCTTC
d_gene: NA
abundance: many
v_gene: TRBV6-5
j_gene: TRBJ1-2

CDR3aa: CSVQERADNSPLHF
CDR3nt: TGCAGCGTTCAGGAGAGGGCGGATAATTCACCCCTCCACTTT
d_gene: NA
abundance: few
v_gene: TRBV29-1
j_gene: TRBJ1-6

CDR3aa: CAIKPGINAEAFF
CDR3nt: TGTGCCATCAAACCGGGGATCAACGCTGAAGCTTTCTTT
d_gene: NA
abundance: NA
v_gene: TRBV10-3
j_gene: TRBJ1-1

CDR3aa: CASSLVFRLGDGQPQHF
CDR3nt: TGTGCCAGCAGCTTGGTATTTCGTTTAGGGGATGGACAGCCCCAGCATTTT
d_gene: NA
abundance: NA
v_gene: TRBV5-8
j_gene: TRBJ1-5

CDR3aa: CASSYSGNQPQHF
CDR3nt: TGTGCCAGCAGCTATTCAGGTAATCAGCCCCAGCATTTT
d_gene: NA
abundance: many
v_gene: TRBV7-9
j_gene: TRBJ1-5

CDR3aa: CASSWEKGPQAFF
CDR3nt: TGTGCCAGCAGCTGGGAGAAGGGGCCTCAAGCTTTCTTT
d_gene: NA
abundance: many
v_gene: TRBV3-1
j_gene: TRBJ1-1

CDR3aa: CASSSFGNRGDQPQHF
CDR3nt: TGTGCCAGCAGTTCGTTCGGGAACAGGGGCGATCAGCCCCAGCATTTT
d_gene: TRBD1
abundance: many
v_gene: TRBV12-3/TRBV12-4
j_gene: TRBJ1-5

CDR3aa: CASSHHLASGEENQYF
CDR3nt: TGTGCCAGCAGCCACCACCTGGCTTCGGGAGAAGAGAACCAGTACTTC
d_gene: NA
abundance: NA
v_gene: TRBV3-1
j_gene: TRBJ2-5

CDR3aa: CRGRLLGTGDQPQHF
CDR3nt: TGCAGAGGTCGGTTGTTGGGGACAGGGGATCAGCCCCAACATTTT
d_gene: TRBD1
abundance: NA
v_gene: TRBV20-1
j_gene: TRBJ1-5

CDR3aa: CASSQSATEHTQYF
CDR3nt: TGTGCCAGCAGCCAATCAGCGACTGAACATACGCAGTATTTT
d_gene: NA
abundance: many
v_gene: TRBV4-2
j_gene: TRBJ2-3

CDR3aa: CASELNQETQYF
CDR3nt: TGTGCCAGCGAATTAAACCAAGAGACCCAGTACTTC
d_gene: NA
abundance: many
v_gene: TRBV7-2
j_gene: TRBJ2-5

CDR3aa: CASSFPLGPQHF
CDR3nt: TGTGCCAGCAGTTTCCCCCTGGGGCCCCAGCATTTT
d_gene: NA
abundance: many
v_gene: TRBV6-1
j_gene: TRBJ1-5

CDR3aa: CASSLISVASLAAQYF
CDR3nt: TGTGCCAGCAGCTTAATTTCCGTGGCTTCGTTAGCGGCCCAGTACTTC
d_gene: NA
abundance: many
v_gene: TRBV7-8
j_gene: TRBJ2-5